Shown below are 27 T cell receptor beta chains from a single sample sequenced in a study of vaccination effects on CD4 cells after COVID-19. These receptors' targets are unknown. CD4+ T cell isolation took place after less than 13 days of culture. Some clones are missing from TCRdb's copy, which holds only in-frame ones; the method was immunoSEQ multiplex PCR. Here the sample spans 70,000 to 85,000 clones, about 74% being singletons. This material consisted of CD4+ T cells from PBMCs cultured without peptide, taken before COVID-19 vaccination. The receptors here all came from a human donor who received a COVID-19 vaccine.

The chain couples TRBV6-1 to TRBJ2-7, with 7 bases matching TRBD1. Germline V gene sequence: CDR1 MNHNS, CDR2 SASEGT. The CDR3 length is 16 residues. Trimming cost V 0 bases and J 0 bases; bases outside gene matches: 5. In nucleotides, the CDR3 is TGTGCCAGCAGTGAAGCTCAACAGGGGCGCTCCTACGAGCAGTACGTC. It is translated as CASSEAQQGRSYEQYV.

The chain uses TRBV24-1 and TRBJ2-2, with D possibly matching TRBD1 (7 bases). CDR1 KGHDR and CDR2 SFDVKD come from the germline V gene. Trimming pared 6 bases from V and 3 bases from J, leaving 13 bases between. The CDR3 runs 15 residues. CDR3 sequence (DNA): TGTGCCACCAGTTCCGACAGGGAGGACACCGGGGAGCTGTTTTTT. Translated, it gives CATSSDREDTGELFF.

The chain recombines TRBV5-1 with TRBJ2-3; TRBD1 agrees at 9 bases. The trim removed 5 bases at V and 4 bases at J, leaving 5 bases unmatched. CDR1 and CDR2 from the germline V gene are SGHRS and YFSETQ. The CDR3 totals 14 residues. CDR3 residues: CASSSGQGSDTQYF. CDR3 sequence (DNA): TGCGCCAGCAGTTCGGGACAGGGATCAGATACGCAGTATTTT.

Here the CDR3 DNA reads TGTGCCAGCAGCACCACGGTTGGCACAGATACGCAGTATTTT. Its protein product is CASSTTVGTDTQYF. The chain combines TRBV5-5 with TRBJ2-3, with D uncertain. Trimming took off 4 bases at V and 1 base at J, with 10 bases between the two ends. CDR1 is SGHKS and CDR2 is YYEKEE in the germline V gene (reference sequence). This CDR3 is 14 amino acids long.

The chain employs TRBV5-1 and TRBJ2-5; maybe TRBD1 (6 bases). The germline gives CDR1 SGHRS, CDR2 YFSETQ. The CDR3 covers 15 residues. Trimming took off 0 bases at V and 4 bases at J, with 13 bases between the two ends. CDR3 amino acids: CASSLGQGMGETQYF. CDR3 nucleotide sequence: TGCGCCAGCAGCTTGGGGCAGGGGATGGGAGAGACCCAGTACTTC. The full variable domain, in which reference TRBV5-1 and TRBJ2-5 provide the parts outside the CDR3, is KAGVTQTPRYLIKTRGQQVTLSCSPISGHRSVSWYQQTPGQGLQFLFEYFSETQRNKGNFPGRFSGRQFSNSRSEMNVSTLELGDSALYLCASSLGQGMGETQYFGPGTRLLVL.

CDR3 amino acids: CASSKYLTSGGTNPLSTDTQYF. The CDR3 DNA reads as TGCGCCAGCAGCAAATATTTGACTAGCGGGGGGACGAACCCCCTTAGCACAGATACGCAGTATTTT. This sequence joins TRBV4-1 and TRBJ2-3; TRBD2 agrees at 13 bases. With 5 bases clipped from V and 0 bases from J, the junction kept 20 bases outside the gene matches. The germline V gene has CDR1 MGHRA and CDR2 YSYEKL. This CDR3 has 22 residues.

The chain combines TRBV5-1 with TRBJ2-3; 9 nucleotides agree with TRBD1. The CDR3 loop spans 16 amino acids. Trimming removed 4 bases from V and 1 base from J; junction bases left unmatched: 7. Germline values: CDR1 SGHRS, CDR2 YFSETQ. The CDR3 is CASSELDRGGTDTQYF. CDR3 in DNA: TGCGCCAGCAGCGAGCTGGACAGGGGCGGCACAGATACGCAGTATTTT. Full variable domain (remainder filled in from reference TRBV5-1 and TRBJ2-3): KAGVTQTPRYLIKTRGQQVTLSCSPISGHRSVSWYQQTPGQGLQFLFEYFSETQRNKGNFPGRFSGRQFSNSRSEMNVSTLELGDSALYLCASSELDRGGTDTQYFGPGTRLTVL.

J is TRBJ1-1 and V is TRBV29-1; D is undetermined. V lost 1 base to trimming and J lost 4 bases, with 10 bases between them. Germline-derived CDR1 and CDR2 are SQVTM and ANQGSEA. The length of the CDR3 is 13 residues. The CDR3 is CSVEAGSGTEAFF. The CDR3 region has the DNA TGCAGCGTTGAAGCTGGGAGTGGCACTGAAGCTTTCTTT.

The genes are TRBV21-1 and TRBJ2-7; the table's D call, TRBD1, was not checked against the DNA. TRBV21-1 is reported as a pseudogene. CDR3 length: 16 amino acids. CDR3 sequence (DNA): TGTGCCAGCCGCCCGGTAGTGGCAGGGGGCTTCTACGAGCAGTACGTC. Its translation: CASRPVVAGGFYEQYV.

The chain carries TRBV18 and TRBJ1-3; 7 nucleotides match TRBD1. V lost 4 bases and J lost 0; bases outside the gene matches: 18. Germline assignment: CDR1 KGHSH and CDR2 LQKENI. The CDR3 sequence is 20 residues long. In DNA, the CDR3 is TGTGCCAGCTCACGGGGACCGCGACAGGGTATAGAAAGCTCTGGAAACACCATATATTTT. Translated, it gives CASSRGPRQGIESSGNTIYF.

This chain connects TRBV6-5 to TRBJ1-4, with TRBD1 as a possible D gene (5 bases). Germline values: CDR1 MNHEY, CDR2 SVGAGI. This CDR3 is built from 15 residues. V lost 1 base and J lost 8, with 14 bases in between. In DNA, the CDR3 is TGTGCCAGCAGTTACTTCCGGGGCGTGGGGGAAAAACTGTTTTTT. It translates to CASSYFRGVGEKLFF.

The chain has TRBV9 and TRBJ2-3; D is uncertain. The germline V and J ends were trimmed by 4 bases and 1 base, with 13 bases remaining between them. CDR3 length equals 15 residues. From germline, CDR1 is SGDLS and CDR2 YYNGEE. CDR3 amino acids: CASSPLSTGTDTQYF. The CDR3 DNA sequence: TGTGCCAGCAGCCCCTTAAGTACTGGCACAGATACGCAGTATTTT.

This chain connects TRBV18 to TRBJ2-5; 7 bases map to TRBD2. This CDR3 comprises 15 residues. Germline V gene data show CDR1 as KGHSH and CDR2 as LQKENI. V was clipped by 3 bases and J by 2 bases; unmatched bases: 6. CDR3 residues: CASSPGGGRQETQYF. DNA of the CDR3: TGTGCCAGCTCACCTGGCGGGGGAAGGCAAGAGACCCAGTACTTC.

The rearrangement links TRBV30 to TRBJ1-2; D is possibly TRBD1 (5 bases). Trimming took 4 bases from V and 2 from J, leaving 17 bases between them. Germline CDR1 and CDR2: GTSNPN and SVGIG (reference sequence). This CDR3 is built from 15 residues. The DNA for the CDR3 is TGTGCCTGGAAGGTCGGGGACGCAGGGAACTATGGCTACACCTTC. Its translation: CAWKVGDAGNYGYTF.

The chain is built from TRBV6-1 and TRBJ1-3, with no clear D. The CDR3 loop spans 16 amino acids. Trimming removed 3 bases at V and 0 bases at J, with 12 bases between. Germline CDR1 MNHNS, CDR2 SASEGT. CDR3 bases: TGTGCCAGCAGTGAGGAACCCACGATCTCTGGAAACACCATATATTTT. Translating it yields CASSEEPTISGNTIYF.

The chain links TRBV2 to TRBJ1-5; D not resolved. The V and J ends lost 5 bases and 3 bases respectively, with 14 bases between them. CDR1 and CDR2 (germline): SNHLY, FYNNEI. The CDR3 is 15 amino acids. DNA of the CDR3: TGTGCCAGCAGTCCTCAGATACACATCAATCAGCCCCAGCATTTT. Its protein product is CASSPQIHINQPQHF. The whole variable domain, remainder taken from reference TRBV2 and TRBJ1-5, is EPEVTQTPSHQVTQMGQEVILRCVPISNHLYFYWYRQILGQKVEFLVSFYNNEISEKSEIFDDQFSVERPDGSNFTLKIRSTKLEDSAMYFCASSPQIHINQPQHFGDGTRLSIL.

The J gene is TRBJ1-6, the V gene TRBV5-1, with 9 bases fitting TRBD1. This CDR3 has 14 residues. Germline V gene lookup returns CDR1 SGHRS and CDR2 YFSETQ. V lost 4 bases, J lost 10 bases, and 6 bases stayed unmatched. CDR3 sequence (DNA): TGCGCCAGCAGCCGACAGGGGGTGGGGTCACCCCTCCACTTT. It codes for CASSRQGVGSPLHF.

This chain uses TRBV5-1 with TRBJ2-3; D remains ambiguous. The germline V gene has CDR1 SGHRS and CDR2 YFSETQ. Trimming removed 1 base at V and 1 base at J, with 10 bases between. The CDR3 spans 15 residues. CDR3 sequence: CASSLRVVGTDTQYF. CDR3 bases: TGCGCCAGCAGCTTGAGGGTGGTGGGCACAGATACGCAGTATTTT.

The CDR3 loop reads CASSDLGGETQYF. In DNA, the CDR3 is TGTGCCAGCAGTGATCTGGGTGGAGAGACCCAGTACTTC. The V call is TRBV2, the J call TRBJ2-5; D remains unclear. This CDR3 spans 13 amino acids. Germline assignment: CDR1 SNHLY and CDR2 FYNNEI. Trimming left V 3 bases short and J 4 bases short, with 9 bases between.

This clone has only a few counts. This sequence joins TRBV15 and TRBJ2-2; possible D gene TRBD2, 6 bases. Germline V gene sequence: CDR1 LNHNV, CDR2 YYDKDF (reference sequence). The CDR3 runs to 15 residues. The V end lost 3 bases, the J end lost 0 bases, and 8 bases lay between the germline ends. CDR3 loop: CATSRLATNTGELFF. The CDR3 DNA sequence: TGTGCCACCAGCAGGCTAGCGACGAACACCGGGGAGCTGTTTTTT. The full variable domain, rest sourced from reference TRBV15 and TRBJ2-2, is DAMVIQNPRYQVTQFGKPVTLSCSQTLNHNVMYWYQQKSSQAPKLLFHYYDKDFNNEADTPDNFQSRRPNTSFCFLDIRSPGLGDTAMYLCATSRLATNTGELFFGEGSRLTVL.

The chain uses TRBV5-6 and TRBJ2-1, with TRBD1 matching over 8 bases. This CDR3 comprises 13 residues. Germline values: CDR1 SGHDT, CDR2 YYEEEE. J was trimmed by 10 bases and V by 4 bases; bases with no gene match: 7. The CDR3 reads CASSRTGPREQFF. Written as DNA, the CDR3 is TGTGCCAGCAGCAGGACAGGGCCTAGGGAGCAGTTCTTC.

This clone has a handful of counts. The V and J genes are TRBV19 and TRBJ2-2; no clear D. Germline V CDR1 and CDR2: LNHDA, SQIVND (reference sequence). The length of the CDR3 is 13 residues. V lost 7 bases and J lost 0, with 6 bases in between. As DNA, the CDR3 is TGTGCCAGTACCGGCGCGAACACCGGGGAGCTGTTTTTT. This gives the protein CASTGANTGELFF.

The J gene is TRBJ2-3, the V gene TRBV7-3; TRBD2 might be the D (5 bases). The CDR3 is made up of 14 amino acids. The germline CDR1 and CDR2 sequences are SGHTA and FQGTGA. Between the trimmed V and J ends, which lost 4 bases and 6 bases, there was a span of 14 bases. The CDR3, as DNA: TGTGCCAGCAGCTCTGAGGGTCGCGGGGATACGCAGTATTTT. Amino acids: CASSSEGRGDTQYF.

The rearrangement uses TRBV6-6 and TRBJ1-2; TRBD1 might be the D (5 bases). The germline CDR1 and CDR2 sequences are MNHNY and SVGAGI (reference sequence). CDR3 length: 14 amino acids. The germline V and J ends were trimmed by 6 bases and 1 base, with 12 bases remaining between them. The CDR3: CASRATVGNYGYTF. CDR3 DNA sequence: TGTGCCAGCAGAGCGACAGTCGGTAACTATGGCTACACCTTC.

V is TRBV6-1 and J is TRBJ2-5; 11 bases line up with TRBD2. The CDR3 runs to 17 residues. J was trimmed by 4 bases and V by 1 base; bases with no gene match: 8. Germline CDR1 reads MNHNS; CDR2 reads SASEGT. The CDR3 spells CASSEVSGGALGETQYF. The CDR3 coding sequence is TGTGCCAGCAGTGAAGTTAGCGGGGGGGCTTTGGGAGAGACCCAGTACTTC.

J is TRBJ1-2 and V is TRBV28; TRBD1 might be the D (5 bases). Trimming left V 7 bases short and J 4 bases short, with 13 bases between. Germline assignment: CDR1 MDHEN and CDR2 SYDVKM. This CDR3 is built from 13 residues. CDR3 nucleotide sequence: TGTGCCAGCATGACAGCCGCTTCCTATGGCTACACCTTC. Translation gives CASMTAASYGYTF.

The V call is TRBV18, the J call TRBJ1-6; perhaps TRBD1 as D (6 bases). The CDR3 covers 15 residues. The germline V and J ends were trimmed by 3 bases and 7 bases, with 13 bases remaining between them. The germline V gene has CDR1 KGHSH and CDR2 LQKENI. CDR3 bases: TGTGCCAGCTCACCGGTTCGGACAGCCAATTCACCCCTCCACTTT. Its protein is CASSPVRTANSPLHF.